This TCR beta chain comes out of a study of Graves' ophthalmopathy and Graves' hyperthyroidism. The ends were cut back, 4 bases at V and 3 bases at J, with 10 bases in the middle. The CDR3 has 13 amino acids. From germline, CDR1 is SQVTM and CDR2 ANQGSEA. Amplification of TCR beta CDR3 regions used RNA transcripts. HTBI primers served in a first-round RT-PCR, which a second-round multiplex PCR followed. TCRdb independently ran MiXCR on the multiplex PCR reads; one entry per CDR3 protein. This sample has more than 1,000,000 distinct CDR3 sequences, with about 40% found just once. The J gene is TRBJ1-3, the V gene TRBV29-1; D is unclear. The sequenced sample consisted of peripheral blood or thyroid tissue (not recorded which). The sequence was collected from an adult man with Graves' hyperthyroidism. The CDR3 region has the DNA TGCAGCGTTGGTTCGGGGTATGGAAACACCATATATTTT. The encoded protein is CSVGSGYGNTIYF.